This T cell receptor (beta chain) came from a study of a mutant IDH1 vaccine in newly diagnosed glioma. Across the whole study: Patients were pretreated with radiotherapy, temozolomide, or both, mostly both. Findings and limits, study-wide: Changes in top peripheral clonotypes did not appear linked to pseudoprogression. In around 93% of patients, immune responses induced by the vaccine occurred.

The germline V gene encodes CDR1 LNHNV and CDR2 YYDKDF (reference sequence). The ends lost 5 bases at V and 3 bases at J; junction bases unmatched: 9. The CDR3 sequence is 16 residues long. The time point denotes: week 35, safety follow-up. The content of each vaccine dose was 300 ug of mutant IDH1 20-mer peptide, and topical imiquimod accompanied it. Eight vaccinations were given in weeks 1, 3, 5, 7, 11, 15, 19 and 23. Assay used: immunoSEQ multiplex PCR; TCRdb lists only in-frame clones, some missing. Here the sample spans around 60,000 clones, roughly 76% being singletons. Comment on this clone: What it binds is not known.

This specimen was PBMCs, taken from a glioma patient whose treatment included an IDH1 peptide vaccine. This TCR was recovered from a man aged 35 to 55 with glioma. J is TRBJ2-7 and V is TRBV15, with 11 positions matching TRBD2. The CDR3 loop is CATSGSGTSGGYEQYF. The CDR3 region has the DNA TGTGCCACCAGCGGGTCCGGGACTAGCGGAGGCTACGAGCAGTACTTC.